The 28 T cell receptor beta chains below all came from one sample that was sequenced in a study of neurological immune-mediated disorders (dated by TCRdb to between 2018 and 2021). The library relied on 5' RACE. Sequenced using an Illumina HiSeq 2500. The public reads were reprocessed in TCRdb via fastp at Q25 and MiXCR, keeping in-frame beta chains. One record per CDR3 amino acid sequence lists the most common genes and DNA. The sample includes tens of thousands of distinct CDR3 sequences, with roughly 4.5% observed a single time. The top ten constitute 2.2% of the sample. Material for sequencing was PBMCs. These receptors all stem from a woman aged 70-85 years with multiple sclerosis.

This clonotype was counted many times. The chain links TRBV20-1 to TRBJ1-2, with D hard to call. This CDR3 has 13 residues. Germline CDR1 reads DFQATT; CDR2 reads SNEGSKA (reference sequence). Trimming shortened V by 0 bases and J by 5 bases, and 10 bases separated the two germline ends. DNA of the CDR3: TGCAGTGCTAGAGATGAGTGGGAGTATGGCTACACCTTC. This gives the protein CSARDEWEYGYTF.

This clonotype was observed at least ten times. CDR3 sequence: CASSMTGDYGYTF. The CDR3 nucleotides read TGTGCCAGCAGTATGACAGGGGACTATGGCTACACCTTC. This sequence joins TRBV5-5 and TRBJ1-2, with 8 bases lining up with TRBD1. The trim removed 5 bases at V and 3 bases at J, leaving 3 bases unmatched. The CDR3 covers 13 residues. In germline, CDR1 is SGHKS, CDR2 YYEKEE (reference sequence).

This clonotype was counted many times. CDR3 in DNA: TGTGCCAGCAGCCCCCAAGCGAACACTGAAGCTTTCTTT. Its protein is CASSPQANTEAFF. This chain links TRBV7-9 with TRBJ1-1; the D is unclear. With 5 bases removed from V and 1 base from J, the gap between germline ends came to 8 bases. Germline loops: CDR1 SEHNR, CDR2 FQNEAQ (reference sequence). This CDR3 has 13 amino acids.

Points on this clonotype: A much larger clone lies one base from this, so it may be a read error. The rearrangement links TRBV3-1 to TRBJ2-2, with unresolved D. V was pared by 2 bases and J by 1 base, with 8 bases between. The CDR3 has 15 amino acids. CDR1 is LGHDT and CDR2 is YNNKEL in the germline V gene (reference sequence). The DNA of the CDR3 is TGTGCCAGCAGCCAACCCGGAAAGAACACCGGGGAGCTGTTTTTT. This sequence encodes CASSQPGKNTGELFF.

This clonotype was seen ten or more times. This sequence joins TRBV20-1 and TRBJ2-5; D might be TRBD2 (6 bases). The CDR3 has 12 residues. Between the trimmed V and J ends, which lost 3 bases and 3 bases, there was a span of 8 bases. The V gene's germline CDR1 is DFQATT and CDR2 SNEGSKA (reference sequence). The CDR3 sequence is CSASGGKETQYF. In DNA, the CDR3 is TGCAGTGCTAGCGGGGGTAAAGAGACCCAGTACTTC.

This clonotype was seen repeatedly, ten times or more. This chain uses TRBV7-2 with TRBJ2-3; no clear D. CDR3 length: 14 residues. V dropped 3 bases and J dropped 2 bases, with 9 bases sitting between them. CDR1 is SGHTA and CDR2 is FQGNSA in the germline V gene. This chain's CDR3 is CASSFGLTTDTQYF. For the CDR3, the DNA is TGTGCCAGCAGCTTCGGGCTTACCACAGATACGCAGTATTTT.

This clonotype was counted ten times or more. This rearrangement joins TRBV10-2 to TRBJ2-1, with 15 bases that match TRBD2. The trim removed 7 bases at V and 8 bases at J, leaving 6 bases unmatched. Germline V lookup: CDR1 WSHSY, CDR2 SAAADI. This CDR3 region has 15 residues. The CDR3 nucleotides read TGCGCCAGCACTGGACTAGCGGGGGGGCGGCATGAGCAGTTCTTC. It translates to CASTGLAGGRHEQFF.

A note on this clonotype: This may be a read error: a much more frequent sequence differs by one nucleotide. This chain links TRBV12-5 with TRBJ2-7, with D possibly called TRBD1 or TRBD2 (5 bases each). Trimming took off 6 bases at V and 3 bases at J, with 15 bases between the two ends. The V gene's germline CDR1 is LGHNT and CDR2 FRNRAP. This CDR3 is built from 14 residues. DNA for the CDR3: TGTGCTAGTGGGGGGACCCTGAGCTACTACGAGCAGTACTTC. Translated: CASGGTLSYYEQYF.

This clonotype was counted many times. The CDR3 spells CSAEKGTRPFEQFF. CDR3 sequence (DNA): TGCAGTGCGGAGAAGGGAACTAGACCGTTTGAGCAGTTCTTC. The V call is TRBV20-1, the J call TRBJ2-1; D possibly corresponds to TRBD2 (5 bases). There are 14 residues in the CDR3. Trimming pared 6 bases from V and 9 bases from J, leaving 21 bases between. The germline V gene encodes CDR1 DFQATT and CDR2 SNEGSKA (reference sequence).

This sequence joins TRBV29-1 and TRBJ1-1; possibly TRBD1 for D (6 bases). The CDR3 length is 13 residues. V was shortened by 5 bases and J by 0 bases, with 10 bases between the two germline ends. CDR1 SQVTM and CDR2 ANQGSEA come from the germline V gene. The chain's CDR3 is CSVSGQMNTEAFF. The CDR3 DNA is TGCAGCGTTTCAGGACAGATGAACACTGAAGCTTTCTTT.

This clonotype was observed at least ten times. The chain uses TRBV3-1 and TRBJ1-2; 7 nucleotides align to TRBD1. Losses at the gene ends were 8 bases for V and 8 bases for J; bases not matched to a gene: 14. Germline V lookup: CDR1 LGHDT, CDR2 YNNKEL (reference sequence). The length of the CDR3 is 14 residues. The CDR3 here is CASALTGINRGYTF. The CDR3 nucleotides read TGTGCCAGCGCCCTGACAGGGATAAATCGGGGCTACACCTTC.

CDR3 loop: CSAPKGGRDDTQYF. Here the CDR3 DNA reads TGCAGTGCCCCGAAGGGAGGGAGGGATGATACGCAGTATTTT. The V call is TRBV20-1, the J call TRBJ2-3, with 7 bases fitting TRBD2. The CDR3 is made up of 14 amino acids. J lost 6 bases, V lost 6 bases, and 12 bases had no gene match. Germline loops: CDR1 DFQATT, CDR2 SNEGSKA (reference sequence).

This clonotype was counted many times. The J gene is TRBJ2-2, the V gene TRBV7-8; no reliable D call. CDR1 is SGHVS and CDR2 is FQNEAQ in the germline V gene. This CDR3 is built from 14 residues. V lost 11 bases, J lost 4 bases, and 17 bases lay in between. The CDR3 loop is CAASGTVLTGELFF. The CDR3 bases are TGTGCCGCCTCTGGCACAGTACTCACCGGGGAGCTGTTTTTT.

This clonotype was observed at least ten times. The V and J genes are TRBV29-1 and TRBJ2-1; 8 bases line up with TRBD2. The germline V gene encodes CDR1 SQVTM and CDR2 ANQGSEA. The length of the CDR3 is 13 residues. V dropped 4 bases and J dropped 4; count of bases not matched to a gene: 3. This CDR3 is CSVGTGGYNEQFF. The CDR3 coding sequence is TGCAGCGTTGGTACGGGAGGGTACAATGAGCAGTTCTTC.

This clonotype occurred many times. The V gene is TRBV27, the J gene TRBJ2-7; D is tentatively TRBD1 or TRBD2 (5 bases each). Per germline, CDR1 MNHEY and CDR2 SMNVEV (reference sequence). Deletions cut 3 bases from V and 2 bases from J, with 11 bases between. CDR3 size: 14 residues. The CDR3 loop reads CASSFGTATYEQYF. The CDR3 DNA reads TGTGCCAGCAGTTTTGGGACGGCGACCTACGAGCAGTACTTC.

This clonotype came up many times. The chain links TRBV7-9 to TRBJ2-2; D perhaps matches TRBD1 (7 bases). Deletions cut 5 bases from V and 3 bases from J, with 16 bases between. The CDR3 sequence is 16 residues long. Germline assignment: CDR1 SEHNR and CDR2 FQNEAQ (reference sequence). The CDR3 DNA follows: TGTGCCAGCAGCCCCAGGGGGGCGGCGGACACCGGGGAGCTGTTTTTT. Translation gives CASSPRGAADTGELFF.

There are many counts of this clonotype. The chain recombines TRBV6-5 with TRBJ2-7; D gene unclear. Germline lookup yields CDR1 MNHEY and CDR2 SVGAGI. The CDR3 loop spans 16 amino acids. Trimming removed 4 bases from V and 0 bases from J, with 16 bases in between. For the CDR3, the DNA is TGTGCCAGCAGTTCCCCCTCGGGCAGCAACTCCTACGAGCAGTACTTC. Protein: CASSSPSGSNSYEQYF.

This clonotype was found many times. This rearrangement joins TRBV5-5 to TRBJ1-1; no firm D call. Germline V lookup: CDR1 SGHKS, CDR2 YYEKEE (reference sequence). The CDR3 length is 13 residues. Trimming cost V 2 bases and J 1 base, with 6 bases left between them. This CDR3 reads CASSFSPNTEAFF. The CDR3 DNA sequence: TGTGCCAGCAGCTTCTCCCCGAACACTGAAGCTTTCTTT.

This clonotype showed up many times. V is TRBV4-1 and J is TRBJ1-1; D call uncertain. The CDR3 is 14 residues long. Trimming cost V 1 base and J 2 bases, with 8 bases left between them. Germline lookup yields CDR1 MGHRA and CDR2 YSYEKL. CDR3: CASSQGSLNTEAFF. The CDR3 DNA follows: TGCGCCAGCAGCCAAGGTTCTTTAAACACTGAAGCTTTCTTT.

The chain has TRBV11-3 and TRBJ2-4; D remains unclear. Germline CDR1 is SGHNT and CDR2 is YENEEA. V was cut by 4 bases and J by 8 bases, with 12 bases left in between. The CDR3 is 13 residues long. CDR3 in amino acids: CASSSSLADIQYF. The CDR3 DNA reads as TGTGCCAGCAGCTCTTCTTTGGCGGACATTCAGTACTTC.

In this sample, this clonotype turned up many times. This sequence joins TRBV5-1 and TRBJ2-1; D not certain. V lost 0 bases and J 0 bases, leaving 7 bases between the germline ends. Germline V gene sequence: CDR1 SGHRS, CDR2 YFSETQ. The CDR3 is 15 residues long. The CDR3 loop is CASSLEMSSYNEQFF. CDR3 nucleotide sequence: TGCGCCAGCAGCTTGGAAATGAGCTCCTACAATGAGCAGTTCTTC.

This chain links TRBV10-3 with TRBJ2-7, with 7 bases aligning to TRBD2. The CDR3 runs to 15 residues. Trimming took 3 bases from V and 5 from J; bases not matched to a gene: 10. Germline-derived CDR1 and CDR2 are ENHRY and SYGVKD. The DNA for the CDR3 is TGTGCCATCAGTGACGTCTGGCGGGAGCCCCACGAGCAGTACTTC. Protein sequence: CAISDVWREPHEQYF.

This clonotype occurred a few times. The CDR3 spells CSDERDRGTEAFF. Here the CDR3 DNA reads TGCAGTGATGAGAGGGACAGGGGAACTGAAGCTTTCTTT. J is TRBJ1-1 and V is TRBV20-1; TRBD1 agrees at 10 bases. The CDR3 loop spans 13 amino acids. V lost 7 bases, J lost 5 bases, and 7 bases stayed unmatched. Per the germline V gene, CDR1 is DFQATT and CDR2 is SNEGSKA (reference sequence).

Many counts were recorded for this clonotype. This chain joins TRBV12-3 or TRBV12-4 and TRBJ1-4; D gene ambiguous. V dropped 3 bases and J dropped 7 bases, with 12 bases sitting between them. This CDR3 is built from 14 residues. CDR3 nucleotides: TGTGCCAGCAGTTTTAACCTCTGGGGTGAAAAACTGTTTTTT. Translating gives CASSFNLWGEKLFF.

In this sample, this clonotype turned up many times. V usage is TRBV6-4 and J usage is TRBJ2-3; no clear D gene. V was clipped by 1 base and J by 0 bases, with 11 bases between them. This CDR3 contains 16 residues. Germline loops: CDR1 MRHNA, CDR2 SNTAGT. This chain's CDR3 is CASSDWAGPSTDTQYF. The DNA of the CDR3 is TGTGCCAGCAGTGACTGGGCAGGTCCTAGCACAGATACGCAGTATTTT.

In this sample, this clonotype turned up a few times. This rearrangement joins TRBV29-1 to TRBJ2-1; 9 bases are a match to TRBD2. In germline, CDR1 is SQVTM, CDR2 ANQGSEA. The CDR3 has 14 amino acids. V lost 4 bases to trimming and J lost 4 bases; unmatched junction nucleotides: 5. CDR3 coding DNA: TGCAGCGTTGGGGCTAGCGGGATATACAATGAGCAGTTCTTC. It is translated as CSVGASGIYNEQFF.

This clonotype was seen at least ten times. The V and J genes are TRBV5-1 and TRBJ1-1; D remains unclear. The CDR3 is made up of 15 amino acids. Germline lookup yields CDR1 SGHRS and CDR2 YFSETQ. V was cut by 0 bases and J by 3 bases, with 12 bases left in between. CDR3 sequence: CASSLAYGLDTEAFF. The CDR3 nucleotides are TGCGCCAGCAGCTTGGCCTATGGGCTGGACACTGAAGCTTTCTTT.

There are many counts of this clonotype. This rearrangement joins TRBV6-2 or TRBV6-3 to TRBJ2-7, with D perhaps matching TRBD2 (5 bases). V lost 5 bases to trimming and J lost 3 bases, with 20 bases between them. Looked up from germline, CDR1 is MNHEY and CDR2 is SVGEGT. The CDR3 has 16 residues. CDR3 in DNA: TGTGCCAGCAGTAGAGAGTGGAGGCCTGGGGACTACGAGCAGTACTTC. Translating it yields CASSREWRPGDYEQYF.